This entry lists 27 T cell receptor beta chains sequenced from one sample in a study of CD8 T cells in ankylosing spondylitis. Each CDR3 protein gets one entry after TCRdb re-called the 5' RACE reads with MiXCR. The table lists around 770,000 distinct CDR3 sequences, around 17% of them singletons. General study results and limits: The study identified a TCR beta motif of under ten highly homologous variants that appeared characteristic of ankylosing spondylitis blood.

The antigens for these receptors are not known. What was sequenced was blood, either unsorted or a sorted T cell fraction (not recorded which). The receptors originated from a male donor with ankylosing spondylitis.

This clonotype was recorded at least ten times. The chain uses TRBV15 and TRBJ2-1; TRBD2 aligns across 7 bases. The CDR3 is made up of 15 amino acids. Germline trimming cut 1 base from V and 8 bases from J; bases unmatched to any gene: 8. CDR1 and CDR2 from the germline V gene are LNHNV and YYDKDF (reference sequence). CDR3 nucleotides: TGTGCCACCAGCAGAGGGTCTAGCGGTTCGGATGAGCAGTTCTTC. Translating gives CATSRGSSGSDEQFF. The full variable domain, its missing parts supplied by reference TRBV15 and TRBJ2-1, is DAMVIQNPRYQVTQFGKPVTLSCSQTLNHNVMYWYQQKSSQAPKLLFHYYDKDFNNEADTPDNFQSRRPNTSFCFLDIRSPGLGDTAMYLCATSRGSSGSDEQFFGPGTRLTVL.

The chain recombines TRBV28 with TRBJ2-1; a possible D gene is TRBD2 (5 bases). Germline V CDR1 and CDR2: MDHEN, SYDVKM. The CDR3 totals 17 residues. Deletions cut 5 bases from V and 8 bases from J, with 25 bases between. CDR3 DNA: TGTGCCAGCAGTCCCCATTTTTTGAGGGTTTCCCGGGATGAGCAGTTCTTC. This gives the protein CASSPHFLRVSRDEQFF.

This CDR3 is CASSQGRGPYEQYF. DNA for the CDR3: TGCGCCAGCAGCCAAGGAAGAGGTCCCTACGAGCAGTACTTC. The chain recombines TRBV4-3 with TRBJ2-7; D is unclear. Trimming took off 1 base at V and 2 bases at J, with 9 bases between the two ends. Germline V CDR1 and CDR2: LGHNA, YSLEER. The CDR3 consists of 14 residues.

This sequence joins TRBV10-3 and TRBJ1-1; D is possibly TRBD1 (5 bases). CDR3 size: 14 residues. The ends were cut back, 6 bases at V and 6 bases at J, with 17 bases in the middle. Germline V gene lookup returns CDR1 ENHRY and CDR2 SYGVKD. This chain's CDR3 is CAIRGDRGIAEAFF. CDR3 DNA sequence: TGTGCCATCAGGGGGGACCGAGGGATCGCTGAAGCTTTCTTT.

The V call is TRBV29-1, the J call TRBJ2-3, with D possibly being TRBD2 (5 bases). The CDR3 has 19 residues. The germline V gene has CDR1 SQVTM and CDR2 ANQGSEA. Trimming left V 3 bases short and J 0 bases short, with 25 bases between. Here the CDR3 DNA reads TGCAGCGTTGAGGCCCCGGGGAAGGGTCGACGCCCTAGCACAGATACGCAGTATTTT. It is translated as CSVEAPGKGRRPSTDTQYF.

This chain uses TRBV7-9 with TRBJ2-3; tentatively, D is TRBD2 (6 bases). Germline loops: CDR1 SEHNR, CDR2 FQNEAQ (reference sequence). This CDR3 spans 15 amino acids. Trimming removed 1 base at V and 4 bases at J, with 12 bases between. CDR3 in DNA: TGTGCCAGCAGCTTAGTGAACTCGGGGGCAGATACGCAGTATTTT. Amino acids: CASSLVNSGADTQYF.

This clonotype has only a few counts. This chain joins TRBV7-6 and TRBJ2-5; the D is unclear. The germline V and J ends were trimmed by 5 bases and 1 base, with 5 bases remaining between them. The CDR3 extends over 12 amino acids. In germline, CDR1 is SGHVS, CDR2 FNYEAQ. The CDR3 region has the DNA TGTGCCAGCAGCAACCCCCAAGAGACCCAGTACTTC. Its translation is CASSNPQETQYF.

This clonotype was detected only a few times. The V call is TRBV5-1, the J call TRBJ1-1; TRBD1 aligns across 7 bases. CDR1 SGHRS and CDR2 YFSETQ come from the germline V gene. V lost 4 bases, J lost 1 base, and 4 bases stayed unmatched. The CDR3 consists of 14 residues. The CDR3 DNA sequence: TGCGCCAGCAGCCATCAGGGGGGGAACACTGAAGCTTTCTTT. Protein sequence: CASSHQGGNTEAFF.

This clonotype appeared a few times. The chain links TRBV5-5 to TRBJ2-1; 15 bases are shared with TRBD2. This CDR3 is 16 amino acids long. The germline V gene has CDR1 SGHKS and CDR2 YYEKEE (reference sequence). The V segment lost 4 bases and the J segment 7 bases; nucleotides outside the gene matches: 6. Here the CDR3 DNA reads TGTGCCAGCAGCCATGGACTAGCGGGAGGGTGGAATGAGCAGTTCTTC. Residues: CASSHGLAGGWNEQFF.

This clonotype has a handful of counts. This sequence joins TRBV24-1 and TRBJ1-1; D may be TRBD1 (5 bases). V lost 10 bases and J lost 3, with 17 bases in between. Germline assignment: CDR1 KGHDR and CDR2 SFDVKD. This CDR3 is built from 14 residues. CDR3 amino acids: CATSSTRDDTEAFF. CDR3 sequence (DNA): TGTGCCACGTCTAGTACCAGGGATGACACTGAAGCTTTCTTT.

This clonotype was detected a few times. CDR3 nucleotide sequence: TGTGCCAGCAGCGGCGGACTAGCGGGAGGAGGCGGGGAGCTGTTTTTT. It specifies CASSGGLAGGGGELFF. The J gene is TRBJ2-2, the V gene TRBV7-2; 14 nucleotides match TRBD2. The J segment lost 7 bases and the V segment lost 5 bases, leaving 6 bases of the junction unmatched. The CDR3 totals 16 residues. CDR1 is SGHTA and CDR2 is FQGNSA in the germline V gene. The whole variable domain, remainder taken from reference TRBV7-2 and TRBJ2-2, is GAGVSQSPSNKVTEKGKDVELRCDPISGHTALYWYRQSLGQGLEFLIYFQGNSAPDKSGLPSDRFSAERTGGSVSTLTIQRTQQEDSAVYLCASSGGLAGGGGELFFGEGSRLTVL.

This clonotype was observed at least ten times. The rearrangement links TRBV7-2 to TRBJ2-5; D call uncertain. This CDR3 has 13 amino acids. The ends were cut back, 3 bases at V and 5 bases at J, with 10 bases in the middle. Germline V lookup: CDR1 SGHTA, CDR2 FQGNSA. The CDR3 spells CASSFSQVETQYF. In nucleotides, the CDR3 is TGTGCCAGCAGCTTTTCCCAAGTGGAGACCCAGTACTTC.

This clonotype has at least ten counts. The chain has TRBV12-3 or TRBV12-4 and TRBJ1-2; D is undetermined. There are 14 residues in the CDR3. Trimming left V 6 bases short and J 0 bases short, with 11 bases between. CDR3 region: CASSIQQTNYGYTF. CDR3 in DNA: TGTGCCAGCAGCATACAGCAAACTAACTATGGCTACACCTTC.

This chain links TRBV14 with TRBJ2-7; D unresolved. The ends were cut back, 1 base at V and 2 bases at J, with 12 bases in the middle. This CDR3 spans 15 amino acids. The germline V gene encodes CDR1 SGHDN and CDR2 FVKESK. CDR3 loop: CASSQGSYSPYEQYF. DNA of the CDR3: TGTGCCAGCAGCCAAGGCTCGTATTCGCCCTACGAGCAGTACTTC.

Points on this clonotype: A much larger clone lies a single base off, so this may be a read error. The rearrangement joins TRBV5-1 to TRBJ2-2; D might be TRBD1 (6 bases). The CDR3 covers 17 residues. Looked up from germline, CDR1 is SGHRS and CDR2 is YFSETQ. The CDR3, as DNA: TGCGCCAGCACCTTGGGGAACAGGGACCCGAACACCGGGGAGCTGTTTTTT. It encodes CASTLGNRDPNTGELFF.

The chain links TRBV4-2 to TRBJ2-3; 9 bases match TRBD2. Losses at the gene ends were 4 bases for V and 0 bases for J; bases not matched to a gene: 5. Per the germline V gene, CDR1 is LGHNA and CDR2 is YNFKEQ. The CDR3 sequence is 16 residues long. Here the CDR3 reads CASSRIAGESTDTQYF. CDR3 coding DNA: TGTGCCAGCAGCCGAATAGCGGGGGAGAGCACAGATACGCAGTATTTT.

This clonotype was picked up a small number of times. The gene calls are TRBV11-2 and TRBJ2-2; no clear D gene. The CDR3 runs 15 residues. Germline CDR1 and CDR2: SGHAT and FQNNGV. The V gene lost 1 base and the J gene lost 3 bases, with 9 bases spanning the gap. The CDR3 is CASSLVLGYTGELFF. For the CDR3, the DNA is TGTGCCAGCAGCTTAGTCCTGGGTTACACCGGGGAGCTGTTTTTT.

The chain links TRBV6-2 or TRBV6-3 to TRBJ2-1; D possibly uses TRBD1 or TRBD2 (5 bases each). The CDR3 runs 17 residues. Germline assignment: CDR1 MNHEY and CDR2 SVGEGT. The V gene lost 7 bases and the J gene lost 2 bases, with 21 bases spanning the gap. This CDR3 is CASTGHRDGTPYNEQFF. The CDR3 nucleotides are TGTGCCAGCACTGGGCATAGGGATGGGACCCCCTACAATGAGCAGTTCTTC.

This chain uses TRBV20-1 with TRBJ2-7; weak D call: TRBD1 (5 bases). CDR3 length: 15 residues. Deletions cut 6 bases from V and 7 bases from J, with 25 bases between. CDR1 and CDR2 (germline): DFQATT, SNEGSKA (reference sequence). The CDR3 is CSARRYQGNYGEQYF. The CDR3 DNA sequence: TGCAGTGCCCGACGTTACCAGGGAAATTATGGGGAGCAGTACTTC.

Ten or more counts support this clonotype. V usage is TRBV3-1 and J usage is TRBJ2-7, with D possibly being TRBD1 (6 bases). The germline CDR1 and CDR2 sequences are LGHDT and YNNKEL (reference sequence). V was shortened by 5 bases and J by 7 bases, with 12 bases between the two germline ends. This CDR3 contains 12 residues. The CDR3 DNA sequence: TGTGCCAGCAGCACCCTAGGACAGGAGCAGTACTTC. Amino acids: CASSTLGQEQYF.

At least ten counts were recorded for this clonotype. The chain joins TRBV18 to TRBJ2-3; 13 bases agree with TRBD2. The CDR3 length is 16 residues. J gave up 7 bases and V 3 bases, and 7 bases lay outside the gene matches. Germline lookup yields CDR1 KGHSH and CDR2 LQKENI. CDR3 in DNA: TGTGCCAGCTCACCTTCGCAGACTAGCGGGGGGTATACGCAGTATTTT. This translates into CASSPSQTSGGYTQYF. The full variable domain, rest sourced from reference TRBV18 and TRBJ2-3, is NAGVMQNPRHLVRRRGQEARLRCSPMKGHSHVYWYRQLPEEGLKFMVYLQKENIIDESGMPKERFSAEFPKEGPSILRIQQVVRGDSAAYFCASSPSQTSGGYTQYFGPGTRLTVL.

This clonotype came up a few times. The genes are TRBV7-2 and TRBJ2-7, with 9 nucleotides matching TRBD1. The CDR3 extends over 14 amino acids. Per germline, CDR1 SGHTA and CDR2 FQGNSA. The V and J ends lost 8 bases and 6 bases, in that order; junction bases with no gene match: 11. In DNA, the CDR3 is TGTGCCAGCGGTCTTCCGGGACAGGGAGGCGAGCAGTACTTC. Translating gives CASGLPGQGGEQYF.

This clonotype was seen only once. This chain joins TRBV4-1 and TRBJ2-2, with D unresolved. The V gene's germline CDR1 is MGHRA and CDR2 YSYEKL. The V end lost 4 bases, the J end lost 6 bases, and 15 bases lay between the germline ends. The CDR3 length is 15 residues. The CDR3 loop reads CASSLTPDPAGELFF. CDR3 in DNA: TGCGCCAGCAGCCTTACCCCGGATCCGGCCGGGGAGCTGTTTTTT.

This clonotype was detected a few times. The V call is TRBV7-9, the J call TRBJ2-7, with D possibly TRBD2 on 5 matching bases. With 11 bases removed from V and 4 bases from J, the gap between germline ends came to 12 bases. The CDR3 runs 11 residues. Germline V gives CDR1 SEHNR, CDR2 FQNEAQ (reference sequence). CDR3 bases: TGTGCCTGTATGGGAGCGTACGAGCAGTACTTC. Its translation: CACMGAYEQYF.

This clonotype was counted once. The gene calls are TRBV12-3 or TRBV12-4 and TRBJ2-4; either TRBD1 or TRBD2 may supply D (5 bases each). This CDR3 comprises 16 residues. V was pared by 0 bases and J by 8 bases, with 17 bases between. CDR3 sequence (DNA): TGTGCCAGCAGTTTAGCACTGACAGTTCTCGGGGACATTCAGTACTTC. Its protein is CASSLALTVLGDIQYF.

The chain joins TRBV20-1 to TRBJ1-6; D is undetermined. Germline loops: CDR1 DFQATT, CDR2 SNEGSKA (reference sequence). CDR3 length equals 12 residues. With 3 bases removed from V and 9 bases from J, the gap between germline ends came to 9 bases. The CDR3 region has the DNA TGCAGTGCTAGGTCGATGGGTTCACCCCTCCACTTT. Translating it yields CSARSMGSPLHF.

This clonotype occurred a few times. The gene calls are TRBV20-1 and TRBJ1-1; 8 bases match TRBD1. V gave up 6 bases and J gave up 4 bases; unmatched junction bases: 4. CDR3 length: 12 residues. Germline V gene lookup returns CDR1 DFQATT and CDR2 SNEGSKA (reference sequence). The CDR3 spells CSAPDRVTEAFF. The DNA for the CDR3 is TGCAGTGCCCCGGACAGGGTCACTGAAGCTTTCTTT.